The 30 T cell receptor beta chains below all came from one sample that was sequenced in a study of CD8+ T cells in alopecia areata. Reverse transcription of extracted RNA yielded cDNA, which provided the sequencing template. The table came from immunoSEQ multiplex PCR; TCRdb's copy has only in-frame clones and leaves some out. The sample shows around 150,000 clones, 55% to 75% of them seen only once. Documented treatment: oral pan-JAK inhibitor, 5-10 mg twice daily. The input for sequencing was CD4+ T cells sorted from blood, taken at week 4, from a patient treated with tofacitinib. The receptors derive from a human donor with alopecia areata.

The rearrangement uses TRBV7-3 and TRBJ1-2; possible D gene TRBD1, 5 bases. Germline CDR1 SGHTA, CDR2 FQGTGA. V was pared by 0 bases and J by 2 bases, with 10 bases between. There are 15 residues in the CDR3. In DNA, the CDR3 is TGTGCCAGCAGCTTAACGGGGAGGGGAAACTATGGCTACACCTTC. Amino acid sequence: CASSLTGRGNYGYTF. The variable domain in full, completed from reference TRBV7-3 and TRBJ1-2, reads GAGVSQTPSNKVTEKGKYVELRCDPISGHTALYWYRQSLGQGPEFLIYFQGTGAADDSGLPNDRFFAVRPEGSVSTLKIQRTERGDSAVYLCASSLTGRGNYGYTFGSGTRLTVV.

The genes are TRBV29-1 and TRBJ2-3; D not certain. This CDR3 has 14 amino acids. Germline CDR1 reads SQVTM; CDR2 reads ANQGSEA. The V and J ends lost 5 bases and 3 bases respectively, with 15 bases between them. CDR3 sequence: CSVRARPRTDTQYF. CDR3 DNA sequence: TGCAGCGTTAGGGCCCGACCTAGAACAGATACGCAGTATTTT.

The rearrangement links TRBV7-8 to TRBJ2-7; D remains ambiguous. The CDR3 totals 15 residues. Trimming removed 0 bases from V and 4 bases from J, with 13 bases in between. In germline, CDR1 is SGHVS, CDR2 FQNEAQ. CDR3 DNA sequence: TGTGCCAGCAGCTTAGCTGCGGACCCAAGGTACGAGCAGTACTTC. This sequence encodes CASSLAADPRYEQYF.

The CDR3 nucleotides read TGCAGCGTGCTAAGGGGAGACACTGAAGCTTTCTTT. As protein: CSVLRGDTEAFF. V gene TRBV29-1 combines with J gene TRBJ1-1, with TRBD1 as a possible D gene (5 bases). CDR3 size: 12 residues. Germline loops: CDR1 SQVTM, CDR2 ANQGSEA. Trimming took 6 bases from V and 3 from J, leaving 11 bases between them. The whole variable domain, remainder taken from reference TRBV29-1 and TRBJ1-1, is SAVISQKPSRDICQRGTSLTIQCQVDSQVTMMFWYRQQPGQSLTLIATANQGSEATYESGFVIDKFPISRPNLTFSTLTVSNMSPEDSSIYLCSVLRGDTEAFFGQGTRLTVV.

This clone was seen a few times. The chain combines TRBV19 with TRBJ1-1; 9 bases fit TRBD1. V was clipped by 4 bases and J by 2 bases; unmatched bases: 5. The CDR3 spans 15 residues. Germline V gene lookup returns CDR1 LNHDA and CDR2 SQIVND (reference sequence). The CDR3 region has the DNA TGTGCCAGTAGTACTATGGGACAGGGCAACACTGAAGCTTTCTTT. Its protein product is CASSTMGQGNTEAFF. The variable domain in full, with the rest retrieved from reference TRBV19 and TRBJ1-1, is DGGITQSPKYLFRKEGQNVTLSCEQNLNHDAMYWYRQDPGQGLRLIYYSQIVNDFQKGDIAEGYSVSREKKESFPLTVTSAQKNPTAFYLCASSTMGQGNTEAFFGQGTRLTVV.

The genes are TRBV5-6 and TRBJ1-5; D not certain. V was shortened by 0 bases and J by 7 bases, with 11 bases between the two germline ends. Per germline, CDR1 SGHDT and CDR2 YYEEEE. The CDR3 covers 14 residues. The CDR3 protein is CASSLGPTLQPQHF. The CDR3 nucleotides read TGTGCCAGCAGCTTGGGACCCACGTTGCAGCCCCAGCATTTT. Looking up the rest from reference TRBV5-6 and TRBJ1-5 gives the full variable domain: DAGVTQSPTHLIKTRGQQVTLRCSPKSGHDTVSWYQQALGQGPQFIFQYYEEEERQRGNFPDRFSGHQFPNYSSELNVNALLLGDSALYLCASSLGPTLQPQHFGDGTRLSIL.

V gene TRBV12-5 combines with J gene TRBJ2-5; TRBD2 agrees at 10 bases. The CDR3 is 17 amino acids. Unmatched junction bases numbered 7, after V lost 2 bases and J lost 1 base. CDR1 is LGHNT, CDR2 FRNRAP, per germline. The chain's CDR3 is CASGLTLAGASQETQYF. The CDR3 nucleotides are TGTGCTAGTGGTTTGACCCTAGCGGGGGCCTCCCAAGAGACCCAGTACTTC.

This clone occurred a few times. V and J are TRBV18 and TRBJ2-7; no definite D call. Trimming cost V 0 bases and J 4 bases, with 7 bases left between them. The length of the CDR3 is 13 residues. Germline loops: CDR1 KGHSH, CDR2 LQKENI. As DNA, the CDR3 is TGTGCCAGCTCACCACCCCAGGATTACGAGCAGTACTTC. Encoded protein: CASSPPQDYEQYF. The full variable domain, in which reference TRBV18 and TRBJ2-7 provide the parts outside the CDR3, is NAGVMQNPRHLVRRRGQEARLRCSPMKGHSHVYWYRQLPEEGLKFMVYLQKENIIDESGMPKERFSAEFPKEGPSILRIQQVVRGDSAAYFCASSPPQDYEQYFGPGTRLTVT.

The V and J genes are TRBV27 and TRBJ1-4, with D unresolved. V lost 2 bases to trimming and J lost 7 bases, with 8 bases between them. This CDR3 spans 13 amino acids. CDR1 is MNHEY and CDR2 is SMNVEV in the germline V gene (reference sequence). The CDR3 reads CASSLNGREKLFF. CDR3 sequence (DNA): TGTGCCAGCAGTTTAAATGGTCGTGAAAAACTGTTTTTT.

This clone came up a few times. The rearrangement joins TRBV7-2 to TRBJ2-1; no definite D call. Germline V CDR1 and CDR2: SGHTA, FQGNSA. V lost 4 bases and J lost 5, with 12 bases in between. The CDR3 runs 14 residues. This CDR3 reads CASSYDFANNEQFF. CDR3 bases: TGTGCCAGCAGCTATGACTTCGCGAACAATGAGCAGTTCTTC.

In this sample, this clone turned up once. CDR3 sequence reads: CASSDRGYYEQYF. CDR3 in DNA: TGTGCCAGCAGCGACAGGGGATACTACGAGCAGTACTTC. V is TRBV27 and J is TRBJ2-7; 8 positions agree with TRBD1. The V gene's germline CDR1 is MNHEY and CDR2 SMNVEV (reference sequence). The CDR3 has 13 amino acids. J was trimmed by 3 bases and V by 6 bases; bases with no gene match: 4.

V is TRBV7-8 and J is TRBJ1-3, with D uncertain. Germline V CDR1 and CDR2: SGHVS, FQNEAQ. The CDR3 is made up of 15 amino acids. Trimming shortened V by 3 bases and J by 0 bases, and 9 bases separated the two germline ends. CDR3: CASSFSQSSGNTIYF. The CDR3 DNA reads as TGTGCCAGCAGCTTCTCACAGAGCTCTGGAAACACCATATATTTT.

This clone was counted a few times. J is TRBJ2-2 and V is TRBV18; D might be TRBD1 (5 bases). Germline CDR1 is KGHSH and CDR2 is LQKENI. Trimming left V 3 bases short and J 0 bases short, with 8 bases between. The CDR3 consists of 15 residues. The CDR3 protein is CASSPDISNTGELFF. The CDR3 DNA reads as TGTGCCAGCTCACCGGACATCTCGAACACCGGGGAGCTGTTTTTT.

The chain is built from TRBV6-5 and TRBJ1-1; D not certain. The CDR3 covers 14 residues. Germline V gives CDR1 MNHEY, CDR2 SVGAGI. Trimming stripped 7 bases from V and 4 bases from J, with 16 bases between. CDR3 in amino acids: CASTPPGFSTEAFF. The DNA of the CDR3 is TGTGCCAGCACTCCCCCGGGGTTTAGCACTGAAGCTTTCTTT.

The chain has TRBV29-1 and TRBJ2-7, with D perhaps being TRBD1 or TRBD2 (5 bases each). V shed 8 bases and J shed 0 bases, with 11 bases lying between them. This CDR3 comprises 12 residues. Germline V gene sequence: CDR1 SQVTM, CDR2 ANQGSEA. CDR3 region: CSCRDHSYEQYF. The DNA for the CDR3 is TGCAGCTGCCGGGACCACTCCTACGAGCAGTACTTC.

The chain is built from TRBV5-6 and TRBJ2-1; possibly TRBD2 for D (5 bases). V dropped 4 bases and J dropped 0 bases, with 8 bases sitting between them. The CDR3 is 14 residues long. Per germline, CDR1 SGHDT and CDR2 YYEEEE. CDR3 in DNA: TGTGCCAGCAGCCTAGGACTCTCCTACAATGAGCAGTTCTTC. The encoded protein is CASSLGLSYNEQFF.

This clone has a handful of counts. The chain has TRBV4-1 and TRBJ1-2; tentative D call: TRBD1 (6 bases). In germline, CDR1 is MGHRA, CDR2 YSYEKL. V was clipped by 6 bases and J by 4 bases, with 12 bases between them. This CDR3 is 13 amino acids long. The CDR3 loop reads CASSEAGAYGYTF. The CDR3 nucleotides are TGCGCCAGCAGTGAGGCGGGGGCCTATGGCTACACCTTC.

The gene calls are TRBV14 and TRBJ2-1; tentative D call: TRBD1 (6 bases). V lost 6 bases, J lost 8 bases, and 14 bases lay in between. CDR3 size: 13 residues. Germline V gives CDR1 SGHDN, CDR2 FVKESK. This CDR3 is CASRRTGNDEQFF. The CDR3 bases are TGTGCCAGCAGACGCACAGGGAACGATGAGCAGTTCTTC.

There are a few counts of this clone. V and J are TRBV19 and TRBJ2-5; the D gene is possibly TRBD2 (6 bases). CDR1 is LNHDA, CDR2 SQIVND, per germline (reference sequence). V lost 3 bases, J lost 5 bases, and 10 bases lay in between. This CDR3 is 13 amino acids long. The DNA for the CDR3 is TGTGCCAGTAGTATGGCAGGGAGGGAGACCCAGTACTTC. The encoded protein is CASSMAGRETQYF.

V is TRBV25-1 and J is TRBJ2-6; TRBD1 is a possible D gene (5 bases). Per the germline V gene, CDR1 is MGHDK and CDR2 is SYGVNS. The CDR3 is 14 amino acids. V was cut by 5 bases and J by 4 bases, with 9 bases left in between. The CDR3 here is CASSKGFGANVLTF. The CDR3 nucleotides are TGTGCCAGCAGTAAGGGGTTCGGGGCCAACGTCCTGACTTTC.

J is TRBJ2-6 and V is TRBV30; 7 bases fit TRBD1. The germline gives CDR1 GTSNPN, CDR2 SVGIG (reference sequence). CDR3 length: 17 amino acids. Unmatched junction bases numbered 9, after V lost 3 bases and J lost 1 base. The CDR3 bases are TGTGCCTGGAGAGACAGGGATTTCCTATCTGGGGCCAACGTCCTGACTTTC. This sequence encodes CAWRDRDFLSGANVLTF.

V gene TRBV29-1 combines with J gene TRBJ2-5; 8 nucleotides match TRBD1. The germline V gene has CDR1 SQVTM and CDR2 ANQGSEA. The CDR3 consists of 13 residues. V was clipped by 6 bases and J by 5 bases; unmatched bases: 8. The CDR3 nucleotides are TGCAGCGTGGACAGGGTTTTACGGGAGACCCAGTACTTC. Translated: CSVDRVLRETQYF.

Remarks on this clone: The sample holds other DNA sequences that translate to the same CDR3. This chain links TRBV30 with TRBJ2-3; unclear D gene. V was trimmed by 0 bases and J by 6 bases, leaving 7 bases between them. Germline lookup yields CDR1 GTSNPN and CDR2 SVGIG (reference sequence). The length of the CDR3 is 12 residues. CDR3 residues: CAWSVLGDTQYF. CDR3 sequence (DNA): TGTGCCTGGAGTGTATTGGGGGATACGCAGTATTTT.

This clone was found a few times. The chain recombines TRBV29-1 with TRBJ2-5; D is perhaps TRBD2 (5 bases). V shed 4 bases and J shed 1 base, with 13 bases lying between them. The CDR3 loop spans 14 amino acids. CDR1 is SQVTM, CDR2 ANQGSEA, per germline. The CDR3 reads CSVVSKRLQETQYF. The DNA of the CDR3 is TGCAGCGTTGTTAGCAAGCGGCTCCAAGAGACCCAGTACTTC. Drawing the rest from reference TRBV29-1 and TRBJ2-5, the complete variable domain is SAVISQKPSRDICQRGTSLTIQCQVDSQVTMMFWYRQQPGQSLTLIATANQGSEATYESGFVIDKFPISRPNLTFSTLTVSNMSPEDSSIYLCSVVSKRLQETQYFGPGTRLLVL.

This clone has only one observation. This chain uses TRBV29-1 with TRBJ2-2; D is unclear. Per the germline V gene, CDR1 is SQVTM and CDR2 is ANQGSEA. V was shortened by 4 bases and J by 0 bases, with 9 bases between the two germline ends. This CDR3 is built from 14 residues. This CDR3 reads CSVAAQANTGELFF. Here the CDR3 DNA reads TGCAGCGTTGCCGCGCAGGCGAACACCGGGGAGCTGTTTTTT.

The rearrangement uses TRBV19 and TRBJ1-1; TRBD1 is a possible D gene (6 bases). Germline V gene sequence: CDR1 LNHDA, CDR2 SQIVND (reference sequence). Trimming cost V 5 bases and J 4 bases, with 11 bases left between them. This CDR3 is built from 13 residues. Here the CDR3 DNA reads TGTGCCAGTAGTTATTCAGGGGTCACTGAAGCTTTCTTT. Translating it yields CASSYSGVTEAFF.

The rearrangement joins TRBV18 to TRBJ1-6, with 8 bases fitting TRBD1. Looked up from germline, CDR1 is KGHSH and CDR2 is LQKENI. The CDR3 has 16 amino acids. The V gene end was trimmed by 1 base and the J gene end by 8 bases; junction bases not matched to a gene: 7. The CDR3 coding sequence is TGTGCCAGCTCACCACTGGACAGGGTGAGGGATTCACCCCTCCACTTT. Protein product: CASSPLDRVRDSPLHF.

A word on this clone: The junction departs from the called germline gene at one end, perhaps through a read error. The J gene is TRBJ2-1, the V gene TRBV11-2, with 12 bases fitting TRBD1. The CDR3 runs to 17 residues. Looked up from germline, CDR1 is SGHAT and CDR2 is FQNNGV. CDR3 residues: CASSHLLGQGAYNEQFF. The CDR3 DNA reads TGCGCCAGCAGCCACCTCCTGGGACAGGGGGCATACAATGAGCAGTTCTTC.

This chain links TRBV4-1 with TRBJ1-5; D perhaps matches TRBD1 (5 bases). Trimming stripped 3 bases from V and 5 bases from J, with 8 bases between. This CDR3 is 13 amino acids long. Germline CDR1 reads MGHRA; CDR2 reads YSYEKL. In nucleotides, the CDR3 is TGCGCCAGCAGCCAGCCGGGGGATCAGCCCCAGCATTTT. Encoded protein: CASSQPGDQPQHF.

The chain recombines TRBV29-1 with TRBJ2-1; D remains ambiguous. The CDR3 sequence is 16 residues long. CDR1 and CDR2 (germline): SQVTM, ANQGSEA. Trimming pared 7 bases from V and 0 bases from J, leaving 19 bases between. The CDR3 sequence: CSAYSAADHSYNEQFF. CDR3 sequence (DNA): TGCAGCGCCTACTCGGCGGCAGACCACTCCTACAATGAGCAGTTCTTC.